Following are 18 T cell receptor beta chains from one sample sequenced in a study of T-cell reconstitution after alpha-beta-depleted transplantation in children. Construction of the TCRbeta library involved unique molecular identifiers. MiXCR, applied by TCRdb to the PCR reads, yields one record per CDR3 protein. The sample consists of about 360,000 distinct CDR3 sequences, 13% of them appearing once. The sample consisted of PBMCs, taken from the stem cell graft. The source is a human donor who donated a stem cell graft to a child with Fanconi anemia.

This clonotype showed up many times. This chain's CDR3 is CAIKEGYNSPLHF. DNA for the CDR3: TGTGCCATCAAGGAGGGCTATAATTCACCCCTCCACTTT. This chain uses TRBV10-3 with TRBJ1-6; no definite D call. Trimming stripped 7 bases from V and 3 bases from J, with 7 bases between. Germline-derived CDR1 and CDR2 are ENHRY and SYGVKD. This CDR3 region has 13 residues.

The CDR3 region is CASSLHRDADTQYF. The DNA of the CDR3 is TGTGCCAGCAGCTTACACCGGGACGCAGATACGCAGTATTTT. The rearrangement links TRBV7-9 to TRBJ2-3, with D possibly being TRBD1 or TRBD2 (5 bases each). CDR3 length equals 14 residues. V gave up 2 bases and J gave up 4 bases, with 10 bases separating them. CDR1 and CDR2 from the germline V gene are SEHNR and FQNEAQ (reference sequence).

The rearrangement links TRBV12-3 or TRBV12-4 to TRBJ1-4; TRBD1 aligns across 7 bases. The CDR3 consists of 14 residues. V dropped 6 bases and J dropped 5; count of bases not matched to a gene: 6. The CDR3 loop is CASRDDRANEKLFF. For the CDR3, the DNA is TGTGCCAGCAGGGACGACAGGGCCAATGAAAAACTGTTTTTT.

The sample holds a few counts of this clonotype. The chain couples TRBV5-1 to TRBJ1-2, with D unclear. The CDR3 contains 16 residues. Germline V gene lookup returns CDR1 SGHRS and CDR2 YFSETQ. Trimming took 2 bases from V and 6 from J, leaving 20 bases between them. CDR3 residues: CASSFRSTQVVNGYTF. The CDR3 DNA reads as TGCGCCAGCAGCTTCCGGAGTACTCAGGTTGTCAATGGCTACACCTTC.

The CDR3 spells CSVASGNTEAFF. In nucleotides, the CDR3 is TGCAGCGTTGCGTCCGGGAACACTGAAGCTTTCTTT. The chain is built from TRBV29-1 and TRBJ1-1; D not resolved. The germline V gene encodes CDR1 SQVTM and CDR2 ANQGSEA. This CDR3 spans 12 amino acids. With 4 bases removed from V and 1 base from J, the gap between germline ends came to 7 bases. The full variable domain, in which reference TRBV29-1 and TRBJ1-1 provide the parts outside the CDR3, is SAVISQKPSRDICQRGTSLTIQCQVDSQVTMMFWYRQQPGQSLTLIATANQGSEATYESGFVIDKFPISRPNLTFSTLTVSNMSPEDSSIYLCSVASGNTEAFFGQGTRLTVV.

This clonotype was counted at least ten times. The V gene is TRBV7-9, the J gene TRBJ1-4; D is uncertain. This CDR3 is 12 amino acids long. Germline loops: CDR1 SEHNR, CDR2 FQNEAQ (reference sequence). V was clipped by 5 bases and J by 8 bases, with 9 bases between them. The DNA of the CDR3 is TGTGCCAGCAGCCCGCACGCCGAAAAACTGTTTTTT. Translating gives CASSPHAEKLFF.

This sequence joins TRBV12-3 or TRBV12-4 and TRBJ1-1; no firm D call. This CDR3 region has 14 residues. Between the trimmed V and J ends, which lost 7 bases and 6 bases, there was a span of 18 bases. The CDR3 loop is CASTREHGGSEAFF. CDR3 sequence (DNA): TGTGCCAGCACCCGGGAACATGGTGGATCTGAAGCTTTCTTT.

V gene TRBV30 combines with J gene TRBJ2-7; 8 bases match TRBD2. Trimming removed 1 base from V and 6 bases from J; junction bases left unmatched: 8. CDR3 length: 14 residues. Germline V gene sequence: CDR1 GTSNPN, CDR2 SVGIG (reference sequence). The CDR3 DNA sequence: TGTGCCTGGAGTGCTGCCCAGCGGGGGTCCGAGCAGTACTTC. Translated: CAWSAAQRGSEQYF.

This clonotype was counted a few times. The V call is TRBV12-3 or TRBV12-4, the J call TRBJ1-6; 8 nucleotides match TRBD1. The CDR3 is 16 residues long. J gave up 3 bases and V 6 bases, and 7 bases lay outside the gene matches. CDR3 coding DNA: TGTGCCAGCAGCTTTTCTGGACAGGGCTATAATTCACCCCTCCACTTT. Residues: CASSFSGQGYNSPLHF.

This clonotype was seen repeatedly, ten times or more. J is TRBJ2-3 and V is TRBV6-1; D possibly matches TRBD1 or TRBD2 (5 bases each). Germline V gives CDR1 MNHNS, CDR2 SASEGT. Trimming cost V 6 bases and J 2 bases, with 12 bases left between them. The length of the CDR3 is 14 residues. In DNA form, the CDR3 reads TGTGCCAGCAGAGAGGGGCCTATCACAGATACGCAGTATTTT. It yields the protein CASREGPITDTQYF.

Regarding this clonotype: This CDR3 fails to terminate in the conserved phenylalanine or tryptophan, so it likely reflects a read error. CDR3 sequence reads: CASSLEWGLGGYTC. CDR3 in DNA: TGTGCCAGCAGCTTGGAATGGGGGCTAGGTGGCTACACCTGC. V is TRBV5-5 and J is TRBJ1-2; D is perhaps TRBD1 (6 bases). CDR1 SGHKS and CDR2 YYEKEE come from the germline V gene (reference sequence). The CDR3 is 14 residues long. V was trimmed by 0 bases and J by 7 bases, leaving 13 bases between them.

This clonotype was seen many times. V usage is TRBV11-2 and J usage is TRBJ2-5; D possibly corresponds to TRBD2 (6 bases). CDR1 is SGHAT, CDR2 FQNNGV, per germline. The CDR3 spans 13 residues. Trimming took off 0 bases at V and 14 bases at J, with 16 bases between the two ends. CDR3 amino acids: CASSLDLGGSAYF. CDR3 nucleotide sequence: TGTGCCAGCAGCTTAGATCTTGGAGGGTCAGCTTACTTC.

This chain joins TRBV7-2 and TRBJ1-2; 10 positions agree with TRBD1. The CDR3 runs to 16 residues. V lost 5 bases to trimming and J lost 8 bases; unmatched junction nucleotides: 14. The germline V gene has CDR1 SGHTA and CDR2 FQGNSA. The CDR3 region has the DNA TGTGCCAGCAGCCCCCGGGACAGGGGTCCCTTCGGAGGCTACACCTTC. As protein: CASSPRDRGPFGGYTF.

The genes are TRBV7-8 and TRBJ2-5, with D perhaps TRBD2 (6 bases). The CDR3 runs 16 residues. With 5 bases removed from V and 5 bases from J, the gap between germline ends came to 21 bases. The germline V gene encodes CDR1 SGHVS and CDR2 FQNEAQ. The CDR3: CASSAVRARSGETQYF. Written as DNA, the CDR3 is TGTGCCAGCAGCGCCGTCAGGGCAAGGAGCGGGGAGACCCAGTACTTC.

This clonotype came up a few times. The V and J genes are TRBV6-5 and TRBJ1-5; D is possibly TRBD1 (5 bases). Between the trimmed V and J ends, which lost 6 bases and 0 bases, there was a span of 12 bases. The CDR3 extends over 15 amino acids. CDR1 and CDR2 (germline): MNHEY, SVGAGI. The CDR3 here is CASRIDSYSNQPQHF. DNA for the CDR3: TGTGCCAGCAGGATCGACAGCTATAGCAATCAGCCCCAGCATTTT.

This clonotype was counted between two and nine times. The J gene is TRBJ2-2, the V gene TRBV3-1, with 8 bases that match TRBD2. Germline CDR1 LGHDT, CDR2 YNNKEL (reference sequence). CDR3 length: 15 amino acids. Trimming took 2 bases from V and 8 from J; bases not matched to a gene: 7. CDR3: CASSQTAGGSGELFF. DNA of the CDR3: TGTGCCAGCAGCCAAACGGCGGGGGGTAGTGGGGAGCTGTTTTTT.

The chain carries TRBV7-2 and TRBJ2-1, with TRBD2 matching 9 bases. Unmatched junction bases numbered 12, after V lost 6 bases and J lost 0 bases. CDR1 and CDR2 from the germline V gene are SGHTA and FQGNSA. CDR3 length: 18 residues. For the CDR3, the DNA is TGTGCCAGCAGTAAAGAGGGACTAGCCTTGAGCTCCTACAATGAGCAGTTCTTC. Translating gives CASSKEGLALSSYNEQFF.

V usage is TRBV12-3 or TRBV12-4 and J usage is TRBJ1-1; D is perhaps TRBD1 (6 bases). There are 15 residues in the CDR3. Trimming took off 2 bases at V and 1 base at J, with 11 bases between the two ends. CDR3 DNA: TGTGCCAGCAGTTTATTAGGACAGAGGAACACTGAAGCTTTCTTT. Protein: CASSLLGQRNTEAFF.